This is a list of T cell receptor beta chains from one sample in a study of T cell responses to AZD1222 COVID-19 vaccine. This table comes from immunoSEQ multiplex PCR, and its TCRdb copy is limited to in-frame clones, with some not included. The table records 140,000 to 150,000 clones, around 94% of them present only once. The sample consisted of peripheral blood, taken after recovery from COVID-19. These receptors were collected from an adult who had recovered from COVID-19. Each CDR3 is given without its conserved first and last residue. The order of the fields is V gene, D gene, CDR3 protein. The D gene is left open where the match is weak.

V: TRBV7-3
D: -
CDR3: ASSLYYGGEQF

V: TRBV19
D: -
CDR3: ASSRDVAYEQY

V: TRBV24-1
D: TRBD1
CDR3: GEEEQGAWWETQY

V: TRBV27
D: -
CDR3: ASSLSPLGEQY

V: TRBV3-1/TRBV3-2
D: -
CDR3: ASSQSLLEQY

V: TRBV15
D: -
CDR3: ATSNRTSGNTIY

V: TRBV27
D: TRBD1
CDR3: ASSLRDSINEKLF

V: TRBV3-1/TRBV3-2
D: TRBD1
CDR3: ASSQPTGTGSYGYT

V: TRBV28
D: -
CDR3: ASSLHGANVLT

V: TRBV19
D: TRBD1
CDR3: ASSTGSFEQY

V: TRBV5-4
D: TRBD1
CDR3: ASSQQGAGNTIY

V: TRBV19
D: TRBD1
CDR3: ASRTTGLSYGYT